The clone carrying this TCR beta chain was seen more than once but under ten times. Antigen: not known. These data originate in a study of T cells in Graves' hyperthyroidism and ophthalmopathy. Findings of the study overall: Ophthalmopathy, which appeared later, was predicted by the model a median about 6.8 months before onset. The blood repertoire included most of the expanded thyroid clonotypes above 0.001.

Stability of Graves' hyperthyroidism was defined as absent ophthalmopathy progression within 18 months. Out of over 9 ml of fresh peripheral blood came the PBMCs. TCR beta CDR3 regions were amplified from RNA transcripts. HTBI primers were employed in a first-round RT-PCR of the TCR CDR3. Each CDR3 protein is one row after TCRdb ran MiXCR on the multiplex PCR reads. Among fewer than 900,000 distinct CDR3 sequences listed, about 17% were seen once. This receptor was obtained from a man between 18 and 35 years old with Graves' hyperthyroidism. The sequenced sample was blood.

The CDR3 DNA sequence: TGTGCCAGTAGGGACTCGGACTCTCTCCACGAGCAGTACTTC. Residues: CASRDSDSLHEQYF. J is TRBJ2-7 and V is TRBV19, with D perhaps matching TRBD2 (5 bases). The CDR3 is made up of 14 amino acids. From germline, CDR1 is LNHDA and CDR2 SQIVND (reference sequence). Trimming stripped 6 bases from V and 5 bases from J, with 17 bases between.